The entry below gives a single T cell receptor (beta chain) sequence along with its context. Its target is unknown. Since all of the isolated RNA was reverse transcribed, expressed TCRB transcripts were what got sequenced. TCRdb's copy holds only in-frame clones and misses some; the assay was immunoSEQ multiplex PCR. The data hold about 160,000 clones, with 7.5% to 10% observed a single time. This sample is part of a study of beta chain features in type 1 diabetes. The authors obtained over 95% purity in all sorted populations. Study-level findings and limits: In patients and controls equally, PCR might favor templates that are shorter.

The sequencing input was central memory CD4+ T cells from blood. The receptor's source is a woman aged 18-29 years in good health.

The CDR3 sequence is CASSQGRVRNSPLHF. DNA of the CDR3: TGCGCCAGCAGCCAAGGGAGGGTCCGTAATTCACCCCTCCACTTT. This rearrangement joins TRBV4-3 to TRBJ1-6; D gene unclear. This CDR3 is 15 amino acids long. CDR1 and CDR2 (germline): LGHNA, YSLEER. Trimming took off 1 base at V and 6 bases at J, with 10 bases between the two ends.